Presented here are 14 T cell receptor beta chains from one specimen sequenced in a study of regulatory T cells in long-lasting Graves disease. iRepertoire HTBI primers and Arm-PCR of CDR3 regions built TCR beta libraries. TCRdb re-called the multiplex PCR reads through MiXCR, storing one row per CDR3 protein. The sample yields 550,000 or so distinct CDR3 sequences, approximately 12% seen once. The time point here: newly diagnosed GD, antithyroid drugs for less than 3 months. Following extraction of RNA from PBMCs, that RNA was used to make the TCR library. In addition, the sample was reused for a study of T cells in Graves' hyperthyroidism and ophthalmopathy.

The material was peripheral blood mononuclear cells (PBMCs), obtained at new diagnosis, from a patient treated with antithyroid drugs. The receptors come from a woman in her thirties with Graves disease.

This clonotype was observed at least ten times. J is TRBJ2-5 and V is TRBV9, with 7 bases matching TRBD1. There are 16 residues in the CDR3. V was pared by 2 bases and J by 5 bases, with 12 bases of the junction left unmatched. Germline CDR1 SGDLS, CDR2 YYNGEE. The CDR3 DNA follows: TGTGCCAGCAGCGTTACAGCCGGGACAGTGGGCGAGACCCAGTACTTC. This sequence encodes CASSVTAGTVGETQYF.

The chain links TRBV7-2 to TRBJ1-5; D not resolved. V was clipped by 1 base and J by 2 bases, with 12 bases between them. The germline CDR1 and CDR2 sequences are SGHTA and FQGNSA. The CDR3 runs 16 residues. The CDR3 sequence: CASSLEGGLRNQPQHF. CDR3 DNA: TGTGCCAGCAGCTTAGAGGGAGGGCTACGCAATCAGCCCCAGCATTTT.

This clonotype was seen many times. J is TRBJ2-7 and V is TRBV30; D assignment may be TRBD1 or TRBD2 (5 bases each). The ends were cut back, 2 bases at V and 3 bases at J, with 11 bases in the middle. CDR1 GTSNPN and CDR2 SVGIG come from the germline V gene (reference sequence). The CDR3 consists of 13 residues. This CDR3 reads CAWSPGTLYEQYF. In DNA form, the CDR3 reads TGTGCCTGGAGTCCTGGGACGCTCTACGAGCAGTACTTC.

This clonotype appeared many times. This rearrangement joins TRBV29-1 to TRBJ2-1; no reliable D call. The CDR3 loop spans 12 amino acids. V was cut by 2 bases and J by 4 bases, with 6 bases left in between. Germline CDR1 and CDR2: SQVTM and ANQGSEA. The CDR3 nucleotides read TGCAGCGTTGAACGGCGGTACAATGAGCAGTTCTTC. It encodes CSVERRYNEQFF.

This chain connects TRBV12-3 or TRBV12-4 to TRBJ1-1; no clear D. Trimming took 3 bases from V and 1 from J, leaving 12 bases between them. The CDR3 sequence is 15 residues long. CDR3 in amino acids: CASSFLGIPNTEAFF. The CDR3 region has the DNA TGTGCCAGCAGTTTTCTCGGCATTCCGAACACTGAAGCTTTCTTT.

At least ten counts were recorded for this clonotype. This chain's CDR3 is CASSEWLAKNIQYF. The CDR3 bases are TGTGCCAGCAGTGAATGGTTAGCCAAAAACATTCAGTACTTC. The chain is built from TRBV6-2 or TRBV6-3 and TRBJ2-4, with D hard to call. The V and J ends lost 5 bases and 0 bases respectively, with 8 bases between them. The V gene's germline CDR1 is MNHEY and CDR2 SVGEGT. The CDR3 loop spans 14 amino acids.

The chain recombines TRBV24-1 with TRBJ2-1; D is unresolved. This CDR3 is 15 amino acids long. Germline V gives CDR1 KGHDR, CDR2 SFDVKD. V was cut by 3 bases and J by 7 bases, with 15 bases left in between. CDR3 DNA sequence: TGTGCCACCAGTGATCCATCACTATCCCGTAATGAGCAGTTCTTC. Protein sequence: CATSDPSLSRNEQFF.

This clonotype came up a few times. A much bigger clone sits one base away, suggesting this may be a read error. The chain couples TRBV2 to TRBJ2-7; tentatively, D is TRBD1 (6 bases). Germline CDR1 SNHLY, CDR2 FYNNEI. This CDR3 region has 14 residues. The CDR3 DNA reads TGTGCCAGCAGTGAACAGGGGCAGGCCTACGGGCAGTACTTC. Residues: CASSEQGQAYGQYF.

The chain employs TRBV13 and TRBJ2-7; the D gene could be TRBD1 or TRBD2 (5 bases each). V was shortened by 5 bases and J by 2 bases, with 16 bases between the two germline ends. Germline loops: CDR1 PRHDT, CDR2 FYEKMQ (reference sequence). The CDR3 is 15 amino acids. For the CDR3, the DNA is TGTGCCAGCAGCCTCCGGGGCAGCTATACCTACGAGCAGTACTTC. Its protein product is CASSLRGSYTYEQYF.

In this sample, this clonotype turned up a few times. The chain uses TRBV7-2 and TRBJ2-1, with a tentative D call TRBD2 (6 bases). With 5 bases removed from V and 0 bases from J, the gap between germline ends came to 14 bases. Per the germline V gene, CDR1 is SGHTA and CDR2 is FQGNSA. The CDR3 totals 16 residues. CDR3 loop: CASSPWGTYSYNEQFF. CDR3 nucleotide sequence: TGTGCCAGCAGCCCTTGGGGGACTTACTCCTACAATGAGCAGTTCTTC.

This clonotype was counted ten times or more. One base away lies a much larger clone, so this may be a sequencing read error. The V call is TRBV11-2, the J call TRBJ2-7; 11 bases agree with TRBD1. The germline gives CDR1 SGHAT, CDR2 FQNNGV. This CDR3 is built from 16 residues. V lost 7 bases to trimming and J lost 5 bases; unmatched junction nucleotides: 13. CDR3 sequence (DNA): TGTGCCAGCAACTCCGGACAGGGGGCTTTGAGGAACGAGCAGTACTTC. Translated: CASNSGQGALRNEQYF. The full variable domain, with the rest looked up from reference TRBV11-2 and TRBJ2-7, is EAGVAQSPRYKIIEKRQSVAFWCNPISGHATLYWYQQILGQGPKLLIQFQNNGVVDDSQLPKDRFSAERLKGVDSTLKIQPAKLEDSAVYLCASNSGQGALRNEQYFGPGTRLTVT.

This clonotype appeared a few times. The chain has TRBV11-2 and TRBJ2-7; weak D call: TRBD1 (5 bases). Germline lookup yields CDR1 SGHAT and CDR2 FQNNGV. The CDR3 sequence is 17 residues long. V was clipped by 5 bases and J by 2 bases, with 22 bases between them. The CDR3 region has the DNA TGTGCCAGCAGCGAGACCAGGCGGCCAGGGCGGCCCTACGAGCAGTACTTC. Translated, it gives CASSETRRPGRPYEQYF.

This clonotype was detected many times. The chain couples TRBV30 to TRBJ2-2; D is possibly TRBD1 (6 bases). CDR1 GTSNPN and CDR2 SVGIG come from the germline V gene (reference sequence). This CDR3 is 14 amino acids long. V lost 3 bases, J lost 6 bases, and 14 bases lay in between. CDR3 amino acids: CAWRGTMNAGELFF. CDR3 nucleotide sequence: TGTGCCTGGAGAGGGACAATGAATGCCGGGGAGCTGTTTTTT.

This clonotype was observed at least ten times. The chain has TRBV20-1 and TRBJ1-6; possibly TRBD1 for D (5 bases). Trimming stripped 4 bases from V and 7 bases from J, with 11 bases between. The CDR3 has 13 amino acids. Germline V gives CDR1 DFQATT, CDR2 SNEGSKA (reference sequence). The CDR3: CSATGGRNSPLHF. CDR3 sequence (DNA): TGCAGTGCTACCGGGGGGAGGAATTCACCCCTCCACTTT.